There are a few counts of the clone carrying this T cell receptor beta chain. The antigen is undetermined. Assay used: immunoSEQ multiplex PCR; TCRdb lists only in-frame clones, some missing. The data show tens of thousands of clones, with roughly 60% seen just once and about 8.1% held by the top ten. The data belong to a study of vaccination effects on CD4 cells after COVID-19. Sequencing in the ViraFEST assay came after antigen-specific CD4+ T cells had been expanded with viral peptide pools, which were used to stimulate PBMC. Between days 9 and 10 of culture, CD4+ T cells were separated out. All study participants received two doses of BNT162b2 or mRNA-1273 vaccine. CDR3 length equals 13 residues. The germline CDR1 and CDR2 sequences are SGHKS and YYEKEE (reference sequence). The V end was cut by 0 bases, the J end by 4 bases, with 7 bases between.

The chain carries TRBV5-5 and TRBJ1-1; maybe TRBD1 (5 bases). The source is a human donor who received a COVID-19 vaccine. Material: CD4+ T cells from PBMCs cultured with SARS-CoV-2 spike peptides, obtained after COVID-19 vaccination. The CDR3 is CASSLAGLTEAFF. CDR3 nucleotide sequence: TGTGCCAGCAGCTTGGCAGGGCTCACTGAAGCTTTCTTT.